The 22 T cell receptor beta chains below were found in one sample sequenced in a study of blood T cell repertoires in COVID-19. Some clones are missing from TCRdb's copy, which holds only in-frame ones; the method was immunoSEQ multiplex PCR. The sample includes fewer than 350,000 clones, roughly 85% seen only once; the top ten take 2.2%. Material for sequencing was PBMCs or T cells enriched from blood (not recorded which). Every receptor here comes from a man aged 25 to 40 who had recovered from COVID-19.

The chain couples TRBV24-1 to TRBJ2-1; 8 nucleotides line up with TRBD2. Germline CDR1 reads KGHDR; CDR2 reads SFDVKD. Trimming cost V 4 bases and J 5 bases; bases outside gene matches: 6. The CDR3 runs to 15 residues. The CDR3 nucleotides read TGTGCCACCAGTGACGCAACTAGCGGCCACAATGAGCAGTTCTTC. Its protein product is CATSDATSGHNEQFF.

This chain connects TRBV12-3 or TRBV12-4 to TRBJ1-2; a weak D match, TRBD1 (6 bases). The CDR3 length is 13 residues. V lost 2 bases and J lost 7, with 11 bases in between. The CDR3, as DNA: TGTGCCAGCAGTTTATCAGGGGAGGGTGGCTACACCTTC. Translating gives CASSLSGEGGYTF.

V and J are TRBV12-5 and TRBJ1-2; D possibly corresponds to TRBD1 (5 bases). Trimming pared 7 bases from V and 4 bases from J, leaving 13 bases between. CDR1 is LGHNT and CDR2 is FRNRAP in the germline V gene. This CDR3 contains 13 residues. CDR3 protein: CASATDIRYGYTF. Written as DNA, the CDR3 is TGTGCTAGTGCCACGGACATACGCTATGGCTACACCTTC.

The rearrangement links TRBV10-3 to TRBJ1-4, with TRBD1 as a possible D gene (5 bases). Trimming cost V 6 bases and J 2 bases, with 10 bases left between them. CDR3 length equals 14 residues. Germline V gives CDR1 ENHRY, CDR2 SYGVKD. CDR3 sequence: CAISQGLTNEKLFF. CDR3 bases: TGTGCCATCAGCCAGGGTCTCACTAATGAAAAACTGTTTTTT.

The chain employs TRBV15 and TRBJ2-7; D not resolved. The CDR3 contains 13 residues. Trimming shortened V by 4 bases and J by 6 bases, and 13 bases separated the two germline ends. Germline V gives CDR1 LNHNV, CDR2 YYDKDF (reference sequence). The CDR3 region has the DNA TGTGCCACCAGCAAGTTGGCATCTGGCGAGCAGTACTTC. It specifies CATSKLASGEQYF.

This clone was observed a single time. This same CDR3 is encoded by further DNA sequences in the sample. This chain connects TRBV9 to TRBJ1-5, with a possible D match to TRBD1 (5 bases). With 0 bases removed from V and 1 base from J, the gap between germline ends came to 8 bases. Germline-derived CDR1 and CDR2 are SGDLS and YYNGEE. This CDR3 has 15 residues. The CDR3 reads CASSVGQGSNQPQHF. The DNA for the CDR3 is TGTGCCAGCAGCGTAGGCCAGGGAAGCAATCAGCCCCAGCATTTT.

This clone was counted a few times. The rearrangement uses TRBV7-2 and TRBJ1-2; maybe TRBD1 (5 bases). CDR3 length: 16 residues. Per germline, CDR1 SGHTA and CDR2 FQGNSA. V was pared by 4 bases and J by 6 bases, with 21 bases between. CDR3 sequence reads: CASSSNRGREGDGYTF. Here the CDR3 DNA reads TGTGCCAGCAGCTCCAATAGGGGCAGGGAAGGGGATGGCTACACCTTC.

The chain joins TRBV11-2 to TRBJ1-4; D is uncertain. Germline V gene data show CDR1 as SGHAT and CDR2 as FQNNGV. The V end was cut by 5 bases, the J end by 10 bases, with 8 bases between. The CDR3 runs to 11 residues. The CDR3 reads CASSPSSKLFF. The DNA for the CDR3 is TGTGCCAGCAGCCCCTCGTCAAAACTGTTTTTT.

The rearrangement uses TRBV5-1 and TRBJ2-7; a possible D gene is TRBD2 (5 bases). The germline V and J ends were trimmed by 0 bases and 0 bases, with 13 bases remaining between them. Germline V gives CDR1 SGHRS, CDR2 YFSETQ. There are 16 residues in the CDR3. CDR3 nucleotides: TGCGCCAGCAGCTTGGCCAATCCGGGGTACTCCTACGAGCAGTACTTC. Its translation: CASSLANPGYSYEQYF.

This sequence joins TRBV11-1 and TRBJ2-1; D possibly corresponds to TRBD1 (6 bases). V shed 5 bases and J shed 10 bases, with 15 bases lying between them. The CDR3 extends over 13 amino acids. CDR1 and CDR2 from the germline V gene are SGHAT and FQDESV (reference sequence). This CDR3 reads CASSIMQGPEQFF. CDR3 coding DNA: TGTGCCAGCAGCATAATGCAGGGGCCCGAGCAGTTCTTC.

V and J are TRBV7-9 and TRBJ2-3, with 7 nucleotides matching TRBD1. With 0 bases clipped from V and 0 bases from J, the junction kept 12 bases outside the gene matches. The CDR3 extends over 19 amino acids. From germline, CDR1 is SEHNR and CDR2 FQNEAQ (reference sequence). CDR3 in amino acids: CASSLAALFGQVSTDTQYF. CDR3 sequence (DNA): TGTGCCAGCAGCTTAGCGGCACTCTTTGGACAGGTTAGCACAGATACGCAGTATTTT.

This sequence joins TRBV19 and TRBJ1-5, with TRBD1 matching over 8 bases. From germline, CDR1 is LNHDA and CDR2 SQIVND (reference sequence). This CDR3 is 17 amino acids long. With V trimmed by 3 bases and J by 3 bases, 10 bases remained unmatched. The CDR3 spells CASSIRQGYVDNQPQHF. CDR3 bases: TGTGCCAGTAGTATCCGACAGGGGTACGTCGACAATCAGCCCCAGCATTTT.

The chain links TRBV19 to TRBJ2-1; TRBD2 is a possible D gene (5 bases). The V gene's germline CDR1 is LNHDA and CDR2 SQIVND (reference sequence). V was shortened by 6 bases and J by 0 bases, with 15 bases between the two germline ends. The CDR3 length is 16 residues. The DNA of the CDR3 is TGTGCCAGTAGCCCCAACACGGGGAGCTCCTACAATGAGCAGTTCTTC. Translated, it gives CASSPNTGSSYNEQFF.

This chain uses TRBV27 with TRBJ1-1; 8 nucleotides line up with TRBD1. V shed 7 bases, J shed 5 bases, and the junction held 6 bases outside the gene matches. This CDR3 contains 13 residues. Per germline, CDR1 MNHEY and CDR2 SMNVEV (reference sequence). CDR3 protein: CASMGTGPTEAFF. Here the CDR3 DNA reads TGTGCCAGCATGGGGACAGGACCTACTGAAGCTTTCTTT.

The J gene is TRBJ2-3, the V gene TRBV10-3, with D maybe TRBD2 (7 bases). V shed 4 bases and J shed 5 bases, with 13 bases lying between them. Germline V gives CDR1 ENHRY, CDR2 SYGVKD. There are 14 residues in the CDR3. The CDR3 DNA sequence: TGTGCCATCAGTGCAACAGGGAGGGGAGATACGCAGTATTTT. Translation: CAISATGRGDTQYF.

In DNA, the CDR3 is TGTGCCAGCAGCTTGGAGGGAGGGGGGACTTCCGCGTACAATGAGCAGTTCTTC. This gives the protein CASSLEGGGTSAYNEQFF. The chain carries TRBV11-3 and TRBJ2-1; maybe TRBD2 (7 bases). CDR1 SGHNT and CDR2 YENEEA come from the germline V gene. V was pared by 3 bases and J by 4 bases, with 22 bases between. The CDR3 runs 18 residues.

The V and J genes are TRBV2 and TRBJ2-7; the D gene is possibly TRBD1 (5 bases). The V and J ends lost 5 bases and 3 bases respectively, with 11 bases between them. The CDR3 totals 13 residues. Germline V gene data show CDR1 as SNHLY and CDR2 as FYNNEI. The CDR3 loop reads CASSSTASYEQYF. CDR3 DNA: TGTGCCAGCAGTTCGACAGCTAGCTACGAGCAGTACTTC.

A single count supports this clone. The V gene is TRBV2, the J gene TRBJ1-1; D might be TRBD1 (6 bases). This CDR3 contains 14 residues. Trimming removed 4 bases at V and 2 bases at J, with 11 bases between. Germline V gene data show CDR1 as SNHLY and CDR2 as FYNNEI. CDR3 coding DNA: TGTGCCAGCAGTGCTCAGGGGATAAACACTGAAGCTTTCTTT. This translates into CASSAQGINTEAFF. The full variable domain, completed using reference TRBV2 and TRBJ1-1, is EPEVTQTPSHQVTQMGQEVILRCVPISNHLYFYWYRQILGQKVEFLVSFYNNEISEKSEIFDDQFSVERPDGSNFTLKIRSTKLEDSAMYFCASSAQGINTEAFFGQGTRLTVV.

The CDR3 loop is CASTGTGFGTGELFF. CDR3 DNA: TGTGCCAGCACAGGGACAGGGTTTGGCACCGGGGAGCTGTTTTTT. The rearrangement uses TRBV7-2 and TRBJ2-2; 9 nucleotides agree with TRBD1. V shed 7 bases, J shed 4 bases, and the junction held 7 bases outside the gene matches. The CDR3 extends over 15 amino acids. Germline CDR1 and CDR2: SGHTA and FQGNSA.

This clone was observed once. The chain is built from TRBV6-5 and TRBJ2-7, with a possible D match to TRBD2 (6 bases). In germline, CDR1 is MNHEY, CDR2 SVGAGI. Between the trimmed V and J ends, which lost 5 bases and 2 bases, there was a span of 16 bases. The CDR3 has 15 residues. CDR3: CASSQARGFPYEQYF. CDR3 nucleotide sequence: TGTGCCAGCAGTCAGGCGCGGGGTTTCCCCTACGAGCAGTACTTC.

The CDR3 loop reads CASSLGGRLDSGANVLTF. CDR3 coding DNA: TGTGCCAGCAGCTTAGGAGGGCGCTTGGACTCTGGGGCCAACGTCCTGACTTTC. This chain links TRBV5-6 with TRBJ2-6, with a possible D match to TRBD2 (6 bases). The CDR3 is 18 residues long. Between the trimmed V and J ends, which lost 2 bases and 0 bases, there was a span of 15 bases. Germline V lookup: CDR1 SGHDT, CDR2 YYEEEE.

The chain carries TRBV4-1 and TRBJ2-2, with TRBD1 matching over 7 bases. This CDR3 comprises 15 residues. The V gene end was trimmed by 4 bases and the J gene end by 9 bases; junction bases not matched to a gene: 11. The germline V gene encodes CDR1 MGHRA and CDR2 YSYEKL. The CDR3 here is CASSRPGQRVRELFF. The CDR3 coding sequence is TGCGCCAGCAGCCGCCCGGGACAGAGGGTTAGGGAGCTGTTTTTT.